These T cell receptor beta chains were read from a single sample in a study of glioma-infiltrating T cells. TCRdb passed the multiplex PCR reads through MiXCR, listing each CDR3 protein once. This repertoire shows around 170,000 distinct CDR3 sequences, around 40% found once; its top ten account for around 4.9%. Sequencing was carried out using glioma tissue, nonneoplastic brain tissue, or PBMCs (not recorded which). The receptors come from a human donor with low-grade glioma or glioblastoma, undergoing nonglioma brain surgery, or in good health (not recorded which). Both conserved end residues are part of each CDR3. The D gene is left open where the match is weak. Only part of the rows carry a size: once, few, many, or a class if the clone is expanded.

>TRBV4-2|-|-|TRBJ2-3
TGTGCCAGCAGCCAAGAGTTACTGCAGATCACAGATACGCAGTATTTT
CASSQELLQITDTQYF
>TRBV24-1|many|-|TRBJ1-2
TGTGCCACCAGTGAACAGGACTTCTATGGCTACACCTTC
CATSEQDFYGYTF
>TRBV7-2|many|TRBD2|TRBJ2-1
TGTGCCAGCAGCTATGATAGCGGGGGCTACAATGAGCAGTTCTTC
CASSYDSGGYNEQFF
>TRBV20-1|-|-|TRBJ2-4
TGCAGTGCTAGTTTAGACAAAAACATTAAGTACTTC
CSASLDKNIKYF
>TRBV24-1|-|TRBD2|TRBJ2-5
TGTGCCACCAGTGATCCGGGGACTAGCGCCTACCAAGAGACCCAGTACTTC
CATSDPGTSAYQETQYF
>TRBV24-1|many|-|TRBJ1-5
TGTGCCACCAGTGAAGGGACCAATAGGGACCGTCAGCCCCAGCATTTT
CATSEGTNRDRQPQHF
>TRBV28|-|-|TRBJ1-4
TGTGCCAGCAGTTTATGGGTAGGAGCGGCTAATGAAAAACTGTTTTTT
CASSLWVGAANEKLFF
>TRBV19|-|TRBD2|TRBJ2-1
TGTGCCAGTAGTAGCATAGCGGGAGGAGGGTACAATGAGCAGTTCTTC
CASSSIAGGGYNEQFF
>TRBV6-2/TRBV6-3|-|TRBD2|TRBJ2-3
TGTGCCACCGATCGGACTAGCGGCAGCAAAGATACGCAGTATTTT
CATDRTSGSKDTQYF
>TRBV27|many|TRBD2|TRBJ2-1
TGTGCCAGCAGTGCTAGCGGGAGCAATGAGCAGTTCTTC
CASSASGSNEQFF
>TRBV14|few|TRBD2|TRBJ2-3
TGTGCCAGCAGCCAAGAAGTCCTAGCGGGGATTAGCACAGATACGCAGTATTTT
CASSQEVLAGISTDTQYF
>TRBV20-1|many|TRBD2|TRBJ2-7
TGCAGTGCTAGAACTAGCGGGACAATTCTCGAGCAGTACTTC
CSARTSGTILEQYF
>TRBV11-2|few|TRBD2|TRBJ2-1
TGTGCCAGCAGCCTACTAGCGGGAGGATCGAATGAGCAGTTCTTC
CASSLLAGGSNEQFF
>TRBV29-1|-|TRBD2|TRBJ2-7
TGCAGCGATGGACTAGCGGGAGGAGTCGAGCAGTACTTC
CSDGLAGGVEQYF
>TRBV29-1|-|-|TRBJ2-4
TGCAGCGTCGCGGTTGGAAACATTCAGTACTTC
CSVAVGNIQYF
>TRBV12-3/TRBV12-4|-|TRBD2|TRBJ2-1
TGTGCCAGCCGGGGTCCAGCGGGAGCCCGAAATGAGCAGTTCTTC
CASRGPAGARNEQFF
>TRBV3-1|-|TRBD2|TRBJ2-5
TGTGCCAGCAGCCATACACTAGCGGGAGTTGAGGAGACCCAGTACTTC
CASSHTLAGVEETQYF
>TRBV20-1|-|-|TRBJ1-2
TGCAGTGCTTTAACAAGGGGCGGAATTTATGGCTACACATTC
CSALTRGGIYGYTF
>TRBV4-2|few|TRBD2|TRBJ2-1
TGTGCCAGCAGCCAAGAATCGACTAGCGGAGGTGAGCAGTTCTTC
CASSQESTSGGEQFF
>TRBV29-1|-|-|TRBJ2-5
TGCAGAGCTCAGGGAGTGGGTTCGGGAGAGACCCAGTACTTC
CRAQGVGSGETQYF
>TRBV4-1|-|-|TRBJ1-5
TGCGCCAGCATCCAGGAGGGAAGAACGAGCAATCAGCCCCAGCATTTT
CASIQEGRTSNQPQHF
>TRBV7-2|few|TRBD1|TRBJ2-2
TGTGCCAGCAGCTCGCGGACAGGGGCGTCTAGGGAGCTGTTTTTT
CASSSRTGASRELFF
>TRBV7-9|-|-|TRBJ2-3
TGTGCCAGCAGCACTGGGACGCGTACAGATACGCAGTATTTT
CASSTGTRTDTQYF
>TRBV20-1|once|-|TRBJ2-3
TGTAGTGCTATGCGGCAGGGTGTGGCAGATACGCAGTATTTT
CSAMRQGVADTQYF
>TRBV2|many|TRBD2|TRBJ2-7
TGTGCCAGCAGTGGGATATCGACTAGCGGGAGATCCTACGAGCAGTACTTC
CASSGISTSGRSYEQYF
>TRBV4-2|few|TRBD2|TRBJ2-7
TGTGCCAGCAGCCAAGCAGGGATAGCGGGAGGGCACCACGAGCAGTACTTC
CASSQAGIAGGHHEQYF
>TRBV28|-|-|TRBJ2-7
TGTGCCAGCAGTCCAACTATCGGGATATCTCACGAGCAGTACTTC
CASSPTIGISHEQYF
>TRBV7-2|many|TRBD1|TRBJ2-3
TGTGCCAGCAGCCCGGACAGGGCCTTGGATACGCAGTATTTT
CASSPDRALDTQYF
>TRBV4-2|many|TRBD1|TRBJ1-2
TGTGCCAGCAGCCAGGGACAGGACTATGGCTACACCTTC
CASSQGQDYGYTF
>TRBV4-1|few|-|TRBJ2-3
TGCGCCAGCAGCCAAGATGTCCTCACAGATACGCAGTATTTT
CASSQDVLTDTQYF
>TRBV2|few|-|TRBJ2-2
TGTGCCACCCAGGGCAGCGTGAACACCGGGGAGCTGTTTTTT
CATQGSVNTGELFF
>TRBV29-1|few|-|TRBJ2-3
TGCAGCGTGCCTCTCCTAGGGTCCGGAGATACGCAGTATTTT
CSVPLLGSGDTQYF
>TRBV3-1|-|-|TRBJ2-2
TGTGCCAGCAGCCAAGGACCGCATTACACCGGGGAGCTGTTTTTT
CASSQGPHYTGELFF
>TRBV20-1|many|TRBD1|TRBJ1-5
TGCAGTGCAGGACAGGGCGATCGAGTGCAGCCCCAGCATTTT
CSAGQGDRVQPQHF
>TRBV18|few|-|TRBJ2-1
TGTGCCAGCTCACCGGGCCGGGGCCTAACCAATGAGCAGTTCTTC
CASSPGRGLTNEQFF
>TRBV29-1|few|-|TRBJ2-7
TGCAGCGTTGCACCACTCCCGGCGGGGTCCTACGAGCAGTACTTC
CSVAPLPAGSYEQYF
>TRBV19|-|TRBD1|TRBJ2-5
TGTGCCAGTAGTATAGGAGGGACAGGGGGCCTTGAGACCCAGTACTTC
CASSIGGTGGLETQYF
>TRBV6-1|many|TRBD2|TRBJ2-6
TGTGCCAGCAGCTTCGGGGAGGGCTCTGGGGCCAACGTCCTGACTTTC
CASSFGEGSGANVLTF
>TRBV20-1|-|TRBD2|TRBJ2-1
TGCAGTGCAACCCCCTTGGGGAGCGGGAGGACCTACAATCAGCAGTTCTTC
CSATPLGSGRTYNQQFF
>TRBV9|-|-|TRBJ1-4
TGTGCCAGCAGCCCCGATGAAAAACTGTTTTTT
CASSPDEKLFF
>TRBV19|-|-|TRBJ1-5
TGTGCCAGTAGTGTCCAGGGCCATCAGCCCCAGCATTTT
CASSVQGHQPQHF
>TRBV6-1|many|TRBD1|TRBJ2-1
TGTGCCAGCAGCCGGGACAGGGTAGCTGAGCAGTTCTTC
CASSRDRVAEQFF
>TRBV28|many|-|TRBJ1-5
TGTGCCAGCAGTTTATTTAGGCCAACAAGTAGCAATCAGCCCCAGCATTTT
CASSLFRPTSSNQPQHF
>TRBV29-1|-|TRBD1|TRBJ1-1
TGCAGCGGACGTCAATGGGACAGGGACACTGAAGCTTTCTTT
CSGRQWDRDTEAFF
>TRBV5-6|-|TRBD2|TRBJ2-2
TGTGCCAGCAGCTTGTACGGGACTAGTTCCCCCGGGGAGCTGTTTTTT
CASSLYGTSSPGELFF
>TRBV3-1|many|TRBD1|TRBJ2-7
TGTGCCAGCAGCTTCCGGACAGGGGGCATTGGTGAAGAGCAGTACTTC
CASSFRTGGIGEEQYF
>TRBV19|few|-|TRBJ2-2
TGTGCCAGTAGGGTCAGGGGTGTATTCACCGGGGAGCTGTTTTTT
CASRVRGVFTGELFF
>TRBV6-1|many|-|TRBJ1-1
TGTGCCAGCACCGCTACTGGACGTATGAACACTGAAGCTTTCTTT
CASTATGRMNTEAFF
>TRBV2|many|-|TRBJ2-1
TGTGCCAGCAGTGAACGGGGCGCATACAATGAGCAGTTCTTC
CASSERGAYNEQFF
>TRBV19|many|-|TRBJ2-7
TGTGCCAGTAGCGTAAATACAGGGTTTGGTTACGAGCAGTACTTC
CASSVNTGFGYEQYF
>TRBV28|few|-|TRBJ2-1
TGTGCCAGCAAGGCCCCGGACGTCAATGAGCAGTTCTTC
CASKAPDVNEQFF
>TRBV6-6|medium-sized|-|TRBJ1-5
TGTGCCAGCAGTTACAACAATCAGCCCCAGCATTTT
CASSYNNQPQHF
>TRBV20-1|many|-|TRBJ2-7
TGCAGTGCTAGAGATTCACTAGCTGGGTCCTACGAGCAGTACTTC
CSARDSLAGSYEQYF
>TRBV4-1|-|-|TRBJ1-1
TGCGCCAGCAGCCGAGTCGGACAATTTATGGAAGCTTTCTTT
CASSRVGQFMEAFF
>TRBV7-9|many|-|TRBJ2-3
TGTGCCAGCAGCTTAATTCGGGAGTGGATGGATACGCAGTATTTT
CASSLIREWMDTQYF